This TCR beta chain was sequenced during a study of T cells in Graves' hyperthyroidism and ophthalmopathy. RNA transcripts yielded amplified TCR beta CDR3 regions. The HTBI primer set served for first-round RT-PCR of the TCR CDR3. One entry per CDR3 protein results from TCRdb running MiXCR on the multiplex PCR reads. The repertoire holds about 270,000 distinct CDR3 sequences, with roughly 15% as singletons. Aged 18 to 65, the patients had hyperthyroidism that was newly diagnosed and had lasted under 2 months. Clinical symptoms, serum thyroxine and TRAb, thyroid ultrasound and orbital computed tomography were used for the diagnoses. There are many counts of this clonotype. CDR1 is ENHRY and CDR2 is SYGVKD in the germline V gene. The J segment lost 1 base and the V segment lost 4 bases, leaving 2 bases of the junction unmatched. CDR3 length: 14 residues.

Sequencing was performed on blood. The sequence derives from a woman between 45 and 65 years old with Graves' hyperthyroidism that later progressed to Graves' ophthalmopathy. The rearrangement links TRBV10-3 to TRBJ1-1; 8 bases line up with TRBD1. The CDR3 protein is CAISGTGGNTEAFF. CDR3 coding DNA: TGTGCCATCAGTGGAACAGGGGGGAACACTGAAGCTTTCTTT.